The rows below give T cell receptor beta chains drawn from one sample of a study of T cell responses to AZD1222 COVID-19 vaccine. The assay was immunoSEQ multiplex PCR, and TCRdb's table has in-frame clones only and misses some. The table has under 70,000 clones, around nine tenths seen once. Sequencing was performed on peripheral blood, taken on day 0 of AZD1222 vaccination. The receptors here all came from an adult in good health. CDR3s include the opening cysteine and the closing phenylalanine or tryptophan.

>TRBV19|TRBJ1-1
CASSIADLNTEAFF
>TRBV7-2|TRBJ2-2
CASSFPPGLNTGELFF
>TRBV6-6|TRBJ2-1
CASRGTGGDNEQFF
>TRBV19|TRBJ2-1
CAAAGRSYNEQFF
>TRBV18|TRBJ1-2
CASSPKIEGWWYGYTF
>TRBV11-3|TRBJ2-3
CASSSEGRYTDTQYF
>TRBV12-5|TRBJ1-1
CASGRAGATEAFF
>TRBV6-5|TRBJ1-1
CASSLTRTGDTEAFF
>TRBV12-3/TRBV12-4|TRBJ2-7
CASSFQGNEQYF
>TRBV7-2|TRBJ2-3
CACRSGRRGTDTQYF
>TRBV6-2/TRBV6-3|TRBJ2-7
CASSSFSGGSYEQYF
>TRBV19|TRBJ1-4
CASSPLGEAYNEKLFF
>TRBV6-5|TRBJ1-1
CASSPSTGFTEAFF
>TRBV3-1/TRBV3-2|TRBJ2-7
CASSQESPGSLRGEQYF
>TRBV6-5|TRBJ1-2
CASSPQGADRYGYTF
>TRBV6-5|TRBJ2-7
CASSYLAGGPYEQYF
>TRBV14|TRBJ1-3
CASSQYPTGIGNTIYF
>TRBV25-1|TRBJ1-2
CASSDGGAVDGYTF
>TRBV5-4|TRBJ1-2
CASLDPSNYGYTF
>TRBV15|TRBJ2-7
CATSRRLADNPNEQYF
>TRBV30|TRBJ2-1
CAWRRKRESNEQFF
>TRBV7-8|TRBJ2-7
CASSSPTGGFPYEQYF
>TRBV2|TRBJ1-1
CASRGGTAGDTEAFF
>TRBV14|TRBJ2-2
CASSQLPGANTGELFF
>TRBV30|TRBJ2-2
CAWKGVRPGELFF
>TRBV7-6|TRBJ1-1
CASSPMTGTVNTEAFF
>TRBV19|TRBJ2-1
CASSEVAREQFF
>TRBV27|TRBJ1-3
CASSLSGRGRLSSKTSGNTIYF
>TRBV28|TRBJ1-2
CASSLEGWGYTF
>TRBV27|TRBJ2-7
CASSLFRGREQYF
>TRBV2|TRBJ1-5
CASGRQTSNQPQHF
>TRBV11-2|TRBJ2-1
CASSESLGVQFF
>TRBV13|TRBJ2-1
CASSFALDNEQFF
>TRBV18|TRBJ2-1
CASSPLVSSGSSYNEQFF
>TRBV7-3|TRBJ2-2
CASSPAGPNTGELFF
>TRBV29-1|TRBJ2-4
CSVVGQAKNIQYF
>TRBV6-4|TRBJ1-1
CASSVQGGTEAFF
>TRBV15|TRBJ2-7
CATSLPGSYEQYF
>TRBV18|TRBJ2-7
CASSPDRQSREQYF
>TRBV30|TRBJ2-2
CAWSRLAMNTGELFF
>TRBV6-1|TRBJ2-5
CASSDRETQYF
>TRBV5-1|TRBJ2-2
CASSLGLVTGELFF
>TRBV5-8|TRBJ2-2
CASLRSGLAGGRIGELFF
>TRBV3-1/TRBV3-2|TRBJ2-5
CASSLRYGQETQYF
>TRBV30|TRBJ1-3
CAWSKGQGPLSGNTIYF
>TRBV6-5|TRBJ2-7
CASSYGDTPPLEQYF
>TRBV13|TRBJ2-7
CASSSGQGHYEQYF
>TRBV29-1|TRBJ2-7
CSAGDYEQYF
>TRBV7-8|TRBJ1-2
CASSLNRGQDGYTF
>TRBV7-2|TRBJ2-2
CASSSLAGSTGELFF